This T cell receptor beta chain was retrieved from a study of blood T cell repertoires in COVID-19. Study context: COVID-19 samples, acute and convalescent, were from the United States, Italy and Spain. Nucleic acid was either cDNA or gDNA, and it came from T cells, B-cell-depleted T cells, or PBMCs.

Study processing details: Estimated nucleated cell counts came from reference gene primer amplification. The table came from immunoSEQ multiplex PCR; TCRdb's copy has only in-frame clones and leaves some out. The D gene and trimming were derived from the DNA, and the V and J assignments and clone size from that table. The table records fewer than 150,000 clones, roughly 71% of them present only once. The CDR3 spans 14 residues. V dropped 0 bases and J dropped 3 bases, with 9 bases sitting between them. Germline CDR1 is LGHNA and CDR2 is YSLEER. This chain connects TRBV4-3 to TRBJ2-7; no clear D. This clonotype originated in an elderly man with acute or convalescent COVID-19. The sample taken for sequencing was peripheral blood. The CDR3 nucleotides read TGCGCCAGCAGCCAAGATCTGGGCAGCTACGAGCAGTACTTC. Translating gives CASSQDLGSYEQYF.